This entry concerns a single TCR beta chain. The specificity of this receptor is unknown. Per-nucleotide qualities are absent, and no much larger clonotype sits a single base away. Enrolling through a virtual design, the prospective study's participants ranged in age from roughly 18 to 90 years and lived across some 22 United States geographic areas. In the prospective study, cohorts were assigned on the basis of participant-reported clinical history obtained from a screening survey and a study questionnaire. Recovered participants in ImmuneRACE Cohort 3 were defined as having two consecutive negative NP/OP PCR tests, clearance from a healthcare professional, or resolution of symptoms. In the prospective study, mobile phlebotomists collected whole blood, serum and a nasopharyngeal or oropharyngeal swab from each participant. Additional blood draws and questionnaires over an approximately 2-month period could optionally be provided by prospective study participants. Before DNA extraction, blood samples from the prospective study were shipped at room temperature or frozen.

The immunoSEQ Assay, a bias-controlled multiplex PCR, was used to amplify TCRbeta CDR3 regions from genomic DNA. The original methods were these. The number of nucleated cells in each sample was estimated from the amplification of reference gene primers within the assay. To quantify the absolute abundance of each unique TCRbeta CDR3 rearrangement, sequence reads were collapsed and filtered. For each sample, productive Simpson clonality was calculated as the square root of Simpson's diversity index over productive rearrangements. TCRdb carries this immuneACCESS record with in-frame sequences only. Its versions omit some clonotypes, under half of them owing to an unresolved V gene in the studies checked, with the rest unexplained. V, J and clone size reflect that table, while D and trimming were determined from the DNA. The sample records 350,000 or so clones, 80% to 95% of which are singletons. Roughly 20% of the sample is held by the ten biggest clonotypes.

These data belong to a study of blood T cell repertoires in COVID-19 (dated by TCRdb to the early 2020s). Regarding the study in general: Samples covering the acute and convalescent phases of COVID-19 were provided by collaborators in the United States, Italy and Spain. The material from the prospective study consisted of cDNA or gDNA derived from T cells, B-cell-depleted T cells, or PBMCs. Where available, HLA class I and class II types were taken from metadata supplied by the sample provider and were not determined by assay-based typing. The samples were drawn from the first 160 participants of the ongoing ImmuneRACE study and from 1,200 or so subjects provided by 6 global collaborators. A freely available public database, intended as a resource for researchers studying the immune response to SARS-CoV-2, is where the repertoires were released. Sample metadata almost always included a de-identified subject ID, COVID-19 status, age in years and sex. The dataset comprised deeply sampled blood TCRbeta repertoires from subjects exposed to, actively infected with, or recovered from COVID-19. Study-level results and caveats: The quantity of clinical and demographic metadata differed by source and by participant and was supplied without curation.

The CDR3 runs 15 amino acids, cysteine and phenylalanine included. The read is trimmed to its CDR3 DNA, 45 bases read in frame from base 1. From a lookup of the germline V gene, CDR1 and CDR2 are KGHDR and SFDVKD. V is pruned by 7 bases and J by 3 bases, leaving 6 bases of the junction without a gene match. The clonotype was recovered from a woman aged 25 to 45 who had recovered from COVID-19. This sequence uses TRBV24-1 and TRBJ2-2, with 8 central nucleotides matching TRBD1. The material sequenced was PBMCs or T cells enriched from blood (not recorded which). For the CDR3, the sequence is CATRSPGGDTGELFF. Read as DNA, the sequence is TGTGCCACCAGGAGCCCAGGGGGCGACACCGGGGAGCTGTTTTTT.